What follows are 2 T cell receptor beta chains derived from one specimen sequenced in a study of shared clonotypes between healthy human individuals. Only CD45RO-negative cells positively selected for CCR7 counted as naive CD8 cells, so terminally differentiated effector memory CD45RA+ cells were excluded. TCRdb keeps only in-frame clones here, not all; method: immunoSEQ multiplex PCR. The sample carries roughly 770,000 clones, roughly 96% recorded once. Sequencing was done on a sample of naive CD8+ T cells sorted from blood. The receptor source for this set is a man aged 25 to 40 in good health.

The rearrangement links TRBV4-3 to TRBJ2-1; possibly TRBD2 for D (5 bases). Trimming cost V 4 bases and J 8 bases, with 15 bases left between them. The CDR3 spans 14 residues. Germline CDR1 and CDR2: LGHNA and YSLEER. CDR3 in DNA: TGCGCCAGCAGCCTTTACCGGTCGAGGGATGAGCAGTTCTTC. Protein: CASSLYRSRDEQFF.

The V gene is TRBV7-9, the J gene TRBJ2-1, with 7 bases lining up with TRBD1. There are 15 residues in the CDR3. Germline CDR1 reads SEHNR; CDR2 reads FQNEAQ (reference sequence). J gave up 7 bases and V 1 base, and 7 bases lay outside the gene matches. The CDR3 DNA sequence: TGTGCCAGCAGCTTAGTAGGACAGGAATTTAATGAGCAGTTCTTC. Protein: CASSLVGQEFNEQFF. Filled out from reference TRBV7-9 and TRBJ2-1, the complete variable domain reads DTGVSQNPRHKITKRGQNVTFRCDPISEHNRLYWYRQTLGQGPEFLTYFQNEAQLEKSRLLSDRFSAERPKGSFSTLEIQRTEQGDSAMYLCASSLVGQEFNEQFFGPGTRLTVL.